This TCR beta chain was identified during a study of blood T cell repertoires in COVID-19. Across the whole study: Samples came from the United States, Italy and Spain, spanning acute and convalescent COVID-19. PBMCs, B-cell-depleted T cells, or T cells were the source of the cDNA or gDNA that made up the material.

In this sample, this clone turned up a few times. The germline V gene encodes CDR1 MNHEY and CDR2 SVGEGT. V was clipped by 2 bases and J by 1 base; unmatched bases: 10. The CDR3 runs 17 residues. Original analysis: Reference gene primer amplification gave nucleated cell count estimates. Profiling relied on immunoSEQ multiplex PCR, and the TCRdb table lists in-frame clones only, not all of them. That table furnishes V, J and clone size, whereas the DNA furnished D and trimming. Of hundreds of thousands of clones listed, approximately 83% were seen once; the top ten hold about 8.9%. The clonotype was recovered from a man older than 75 with acute or convalescent COVID-19. Sequencing was performed on peripheral blood. This sequence joins TRBV6-2 or TRBV6-3 and TRBJ2-5; 7 bases are a match to TRBD1. CDR3 region: CASSYRPRGNLQETQYF. The CDR3 bases are TGTGCCAGCAGTTACCGCCCCAGGGGGAACCTCCAAGAGACCCAGTACTTC.